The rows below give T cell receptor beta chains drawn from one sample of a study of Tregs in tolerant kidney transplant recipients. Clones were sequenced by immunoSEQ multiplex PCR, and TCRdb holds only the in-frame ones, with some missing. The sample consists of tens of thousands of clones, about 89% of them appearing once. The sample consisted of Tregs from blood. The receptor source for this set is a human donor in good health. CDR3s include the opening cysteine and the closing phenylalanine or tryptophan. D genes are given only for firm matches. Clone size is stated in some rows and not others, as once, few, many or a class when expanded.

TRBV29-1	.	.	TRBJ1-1	TGCAGCGCCCACCGGCGGTCGGGGACTGAAGCTTTCTTT	CSAHRRSGTEAFF
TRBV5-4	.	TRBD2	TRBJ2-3	TGTGCCAGCAGCTTGGGCGGGAGAAGCACAGATACGCAGTATTTT	CASSLGGRSTDTQYF
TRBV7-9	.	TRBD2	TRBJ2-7	TGTGCCAGCAGCTTTATGAACAGGTGGGCGGGAGGAGGTCTGCACGAGCAGTACTTC	CASSFMNRWAGGGLHEQYF
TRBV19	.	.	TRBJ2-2	TGTGCCAGTAGTGTCAGGGGTTACACCGGGGAGCTGTTTTTT	CASSVRGYTGELFF
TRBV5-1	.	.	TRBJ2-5	TGCGCCAGCACTTCCGCAATTCCAGGGCAAGAGACCCAGTACTTC	CASTSAIPGQETQYF
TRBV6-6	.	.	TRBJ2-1	TGTGCCAGCAGTTCTTTGAGGTCGACCTCCTACAATGAGCAGTTCTTC	CASSSLRSTSYNEQFF
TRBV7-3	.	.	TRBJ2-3	TGTGCCAGCAGCAAAAACAGGGCTCCGACAGATACGCAGTATTTT	CASSKNRAPTDTQYF
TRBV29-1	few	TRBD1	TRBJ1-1	TGCAGCGGCTTGGACAGGGTGAACACTGAAGCTTTCTTT	CSGLDRVNTEAFF
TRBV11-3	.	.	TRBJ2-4	TGTGCCAGCAGCTTAGACCGAGGCCGACCTTTAGCCAAAAACATTCAGTACTTC	CASSLDRGRPLAKNIQYF
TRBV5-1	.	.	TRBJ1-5	TGCGCCAGCAGCTTATTTGGCTCCGGGCCCCAGCATTTT	CASSLFGSGPQHF
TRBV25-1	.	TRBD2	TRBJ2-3	TGTGCCAGCAGCCATAGCGGGAGGGCGAGCACAGATACGCAGTATTTT	CASSHSGRASTDTQYF
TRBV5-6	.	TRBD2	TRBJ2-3	TGTGCCAGCAGCCACTATGGGACTAGCGGGGGGGCCGGCACAGATACGCAGTATTTT	CASSHYGTSGGAGTDTQYF
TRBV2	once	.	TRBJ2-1	TGTGCCAGCAGTTACAGGGCGAGCTCCTACAATGAGCAGTTCTTC	CASSYRASSYNEQFF
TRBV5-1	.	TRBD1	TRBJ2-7	TGCGCCAGCAGCTCCGCAGGGGGGCCGGGACAGGGAGCCTACGAGCAGTACTTC	CASSSAGGPGQGAYEQYF
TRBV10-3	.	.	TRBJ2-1	TGTGCCATCGGTGAGTCCGCTAGGCAACTGGAAAATGAGCAGTTCTTC	CAIGESARQLENEQFF
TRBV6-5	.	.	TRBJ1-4	TGTGCCAGCAGCTCCATAGGTGCAACTAATGAAAAACTGTTTTTT	CASSSIGATNEKLFF
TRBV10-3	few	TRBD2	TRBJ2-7	TGTGCCATCAGTGATAGGACTAGCGGGGCCCAGCAGTACTTC	CAISDRTSGAQQYF
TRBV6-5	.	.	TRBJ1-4	TGTGCCAGCAGTTTAAATCCGGGACCCTGGGGTGAAAAACTGTTTTTT	CASSLNPGPWGEKLFF
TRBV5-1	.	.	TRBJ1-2	TGCGCCAGCAGCTTGGGACAGTCATATGGCTACACCTTC	CASSLGQSYGYTF
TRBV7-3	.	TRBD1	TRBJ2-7	TGTGCCAGCAGCCGGGACAGGGTCTCCGAGCAGTACTTC	CASSRDRVSEQYF
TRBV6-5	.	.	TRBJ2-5	TGTGCCAGCACTGTCGTAAGCCAAGAGACCCAGTACTTC	CASTVVSQETQYF
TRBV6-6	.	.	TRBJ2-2	TGTGCCAGCAGTTACAGGGACACCGGGGAGCTGTTTTTT	CASSYRDTGELFF
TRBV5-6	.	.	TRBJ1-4	TGTGCCAGCAGCTGGTTGGGGGCGCAGGAAAAACTGTTTTTT	CASSWLGAQEKLFF
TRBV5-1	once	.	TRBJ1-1	TGCGCCAGCAGGCACGGGAACACTGAAGCTTTCTTT	CASRHGNTEAFF
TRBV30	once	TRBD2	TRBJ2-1	TGTGCCTGGAGGTTGTGGGGGAGGGTCGACAATGAGCAGTTCTTC	CAWRLWGRVDNEQFF
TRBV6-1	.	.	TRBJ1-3	TGTGCCAGCAGTGGCCCCACGGGACAAAGCTCTGGAAACACCATATATTTT	CASSGPTGQSSGNTIYF
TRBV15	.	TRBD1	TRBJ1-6	TGTGCCACCAGCACCCGGACAGGGAGGAATTCACCCCTCCACTTT	CATSTRTGRNSPLHF
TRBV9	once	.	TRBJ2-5	TGTGCCAGCAGCGTAGCCCTAGCGTGGCAAGAGACCCAGTACTTC	CASSVALAWQETQYF
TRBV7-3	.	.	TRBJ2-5	TGTGCCAGCAGCTTAAGTGGCAGACCGGGGGAGACCCAGTACTTC	CASSLSGRPGETQYF
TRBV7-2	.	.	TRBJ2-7	TGTGCCAGCAGCTTTTTGGGCCAAGGGGAGCAGTACTTC	CASSFLGQGEQYF
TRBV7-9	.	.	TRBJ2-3	TGTGCCAGCAGCTTACTTGGGGCTACAGATACGCAGTATTTT	CASSLLGATDTQYF
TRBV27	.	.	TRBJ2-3	TGTGCCAGCGGATTGATGGCAGGGGGCACAGATACGCAGTATTTT	CASGLMAGGTDTQYF
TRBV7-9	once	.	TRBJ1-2	TGTGCCAGCAGCTTAAGTTTGGGGGTTGGCTATGGCTACACCTTC	CASSLSLGVGYGYTF
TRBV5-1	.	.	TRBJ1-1	TGCGCCAGCAGCCAGTTCGAGACTGAAGCTTTCTTT	CASSQFETEAFF
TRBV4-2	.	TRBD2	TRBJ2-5	TGTGCCAGCAGCCGAGATAGGACTAGCGGGACCCAGTACTTC	CASSRDRTSGTQYF
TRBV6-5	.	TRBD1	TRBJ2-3	TGTGCCAGCAGACGGACAGGGACAGATACGCAGTATTTT	CASRRTGTDTQYF
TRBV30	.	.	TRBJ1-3	TGTGCCGCCCGAACAGGGCCCTCTGGAAACACCATATATTTT	CAARTGPSGNTIYF
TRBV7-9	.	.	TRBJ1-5	TGTGCCAGCAGCTTCGGAGGGTGGGAGCCCCAGCATTTT	CASSFGGWEPQHF
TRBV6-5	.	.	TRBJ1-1	TGTGCCAGCTCCAGGAACACTGAAGCTTTCTTT	CASSRNTEAFF
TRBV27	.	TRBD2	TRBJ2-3	TGTGCCAGCAGTTTTTTTCCCGGGACTAGCACGCAGTATTTT	CASSFFPGTSTQYF
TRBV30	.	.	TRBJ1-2	TGTGCCTGGAGTGTACAAAGGGGGGTTTATGGCTACACCTTC	CAWSVQRGVYGYTF
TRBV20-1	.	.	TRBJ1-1	TGCACCCATCGAGTAGAAGCTTTCTTT	CTHRVEAFF
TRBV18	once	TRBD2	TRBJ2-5	TGTGCCAGCTCACCGGCGCGGGAGGGCGGGGAGACCCAGTACTTC	CASSPAREGGETQYF
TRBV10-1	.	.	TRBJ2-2	TGCGCCAGCAGTGAGTTTGGGGTCGCCGGGGAGCTGTTTTTT	CASSEFGVAGELFF
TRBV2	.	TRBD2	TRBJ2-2	TGTGCCAGCAGGAGGACTAGTTCGAACACCGGGGAGCTGTTTTTT	CASRRTSSNTGELFF
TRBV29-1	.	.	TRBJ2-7	TGCAGCGTTGGACGTTACGCTCAAAAATACGAGCAGTACTTC	CSVGRYAQKYEQYF
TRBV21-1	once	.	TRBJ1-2	TGTGCCAGCAGCAAACTTTTGACGGGACAGGGGGCTTTACCCAGTAACTATGGCTACACCTTC	CASSKLLTGQGALPSNYGYTF